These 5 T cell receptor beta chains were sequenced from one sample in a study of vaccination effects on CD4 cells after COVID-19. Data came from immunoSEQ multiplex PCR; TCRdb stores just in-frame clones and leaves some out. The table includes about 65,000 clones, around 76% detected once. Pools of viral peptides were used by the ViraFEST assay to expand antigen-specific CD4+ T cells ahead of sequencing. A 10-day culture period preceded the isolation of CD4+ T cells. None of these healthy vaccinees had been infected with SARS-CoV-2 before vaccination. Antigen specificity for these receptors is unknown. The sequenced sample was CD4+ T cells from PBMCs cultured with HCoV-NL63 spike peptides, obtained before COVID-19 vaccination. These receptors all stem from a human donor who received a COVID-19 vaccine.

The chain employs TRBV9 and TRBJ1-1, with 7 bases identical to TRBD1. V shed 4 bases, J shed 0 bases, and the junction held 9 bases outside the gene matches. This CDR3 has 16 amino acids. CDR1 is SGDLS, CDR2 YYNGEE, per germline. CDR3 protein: CASSQSAGGMNTEAFF. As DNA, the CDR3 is TGTGCCAGCAGCCAGTCGGCAGGGGGAATGAACACTGAAGCTTTCTTT.

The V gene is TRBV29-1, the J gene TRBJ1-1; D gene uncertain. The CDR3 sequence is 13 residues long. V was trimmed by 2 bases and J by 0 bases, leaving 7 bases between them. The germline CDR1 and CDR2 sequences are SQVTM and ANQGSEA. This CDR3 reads CSVEWVLNTEAFF. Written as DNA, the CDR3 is TGCAGCGTTGAATGGGTTTTGAACACTGAAGCTTTCTTT.

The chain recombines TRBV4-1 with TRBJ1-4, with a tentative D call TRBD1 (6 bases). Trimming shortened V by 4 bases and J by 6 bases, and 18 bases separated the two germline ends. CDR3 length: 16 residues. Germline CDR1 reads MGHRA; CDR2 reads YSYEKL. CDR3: CASSLRGGVNDEKLFF. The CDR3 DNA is TGCGCCAGCAGCCTACGAGGGGGGGTTAATGATGAAAAACTGTTTTTT.

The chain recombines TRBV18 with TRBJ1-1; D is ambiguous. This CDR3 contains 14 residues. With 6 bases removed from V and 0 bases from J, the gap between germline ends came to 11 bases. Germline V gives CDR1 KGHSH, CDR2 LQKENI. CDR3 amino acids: CASSPEPMNTEAFF. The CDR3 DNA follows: TGTGCCAGCTCGCCCGAACCTATGAACACTGAAGCTTTCTTT.

CDR3 in amino acids: CASSLLRDGYTF. CDR3 sequence (DNA): TGTGCCAGCAGTTTACTTCGGGATGGCTACACCTTC. The V gene is TRBV28, the J gene TRBJ1-2; D is ambiguous. This CDR3 is 12 amino acids long. Germline V gives CDR1 MDHEN, CDR2 SYDVKM. The ends were cut back, 2 bases at V and 6 bases at J, with 7 bases in the middle.